This is a list of T cell receptor beta chains from one sample in a study of T cell repertoires in aging, cancer and after chemotherapy. TCRdb re-analysed the multiplex PCR reads in MiXCR, keeping a single row per CDR3 protein. The sample lists 2,000 or so distinct CDR3 sequences; 25% to 35% were seen once. The sequencing input was blood. All receptors derive from a human donor in good health. The CDR3 runs from the conserved cysteine through the conserved F or W. The D gene is left open where the match is weak.

j_call v_call d_call cdr3_aa
TRBJ2-7 TRBV2 NA CASSERTYEQYF
TRBJ1-2 TRBV27 TRBD1 CASSRQGYYGYTF
TRBJ1-2 TRBV6-5 NA CASSLRVNYGYTF
TRBJ1-5 TRBV28 NA CASTSNMAQHF
TRBJ2-2 TRBV18 TRBD2 CASSPQSGGGTGELFF
TRBJ2-1 TRBV6-5 NA CASRQDRSQQFF
TRBJ2-2 TRBV14 NA CASSQEGRTGELFF
TRBJ2-1 TRBV5-4 NA CASSLGGPGYSQFF
TRBJ2-5 TRBV6-2/TRBV6-3 NA CASSPNERETQYF
TRBJ2-5 TRBV6-2/TRBV6-3 NA CASSSYQETQYF
TRBJ1-2 TRBV20-1 NA CSAGGDEGGYTF
TRBJ1-2 TRBV7-3 NA CASSRRGGAGQHGYTF
TRBJ2-3 TRBV20-1 NA CSARDEGTQYF
TRBJ2-7 TRBV5-4 NA CASSWGGPSTYEQYF
TRBJ2-1 TRBV7-2 TRBD1 CASSPQGTGSYNEQFF
TRBJ1-2 TRBV11-2 NA CASSLDLRAANYGYTF
TRBJ1-5 TRBV5-1 TRBD1 CASSTGTGDQPQHF
TRBJ2-5 TRBV5-6 TRBD2 CASTGNTGLAGGETQYF
TRBJ2-5 TRBV21-1 NA CASSKQRGGYQETQYF
TRBJ1-6 TRBV12-3/TRBV12-4 TRBD1 CASSLGQGYSPLHF
TRBJ2-2 TRBV18 NA CASSPEGFGELFF
TRBJ2-5 TRBV5-1 NA CASSLWRGGGQETQYF
TRBJ2-1 TRBV11-2 TRBD2 CASSPEGLAGNEQFF
TRBJ1-1 TRBV30 NA CAWSGRGWYTEAFF
TRBJ2-3 TRBV14 NA CASSQVAAARDTQYF
TRBJ2-3 TRBV6-1 TRBD1 CASSERRGPDTQYF
TRBJ2-3 TRBV7-6 TRBD2 CASSQRLRGTGSDTQYF
TRBJ2-5 TRBV7-2 TRBD2 CASSTSGSGNRRETQYF
TRBJ2-5 TRBV5-1 NA CASSLAGKETQYF
TRBJ1-1 TRBV19 TRBD1 CASTLHRGGPEAFF
TRBJ2-7 TRBV10-3 TRBD2 CAISAVRGDTSYEQYF
TRBJ1-1 TRBV6-6 NA CASSSTREKVTEAFF
TRBJ1-4 TRBV20-1 NA CSATYMERKLFF
TRBJ2-7 TRBV29-1 TRBD1 CSVEKTGTGDVEQYF
TRBJ2-3 TRBV7-6 NA CASSLDSSTDTQYF
TRBJ2-5 TRBV12-3/TRBV12-4 NA CASTRDTEETQYF
TRBJ2-2 TRBV5-4 TRBD1 CASSRGQDTGELFF
TRBJ2-7 TRBV27 TRBD2 CASSEGGGYEQYF
TRBJ2-7 TRBV11-1 NA CASSLFSGSLIYEQYF
TRBJ2-2 TRBV7-2 NA CASSGRATGELFF
TRBJ1-2 TRBV5-1 NA CASSPILNYGYTF